A single sample is the source of the 19 T cell receptor beta chains below, sequenced in a study of beta chain features in type 1 diabetes. The authors reverse transcribed all of the isolated RNA, so sequencing captured expressed TCRB transcripts. The repertoire was sequenced with immunoSEQ multiplex PCR; TCRdb's copy has only in-frame clones and lacks some. The sample consists of 600,000 or so clones, roughly 12% of them appearing once. These TCRs are of unknown antigen specificity. Study-wide findings and caveats: Shortening of TCRB CDR3s, moderate but significant, appeared in all four CD4+ subsets of Type 1 diabetes patients.

What was sequenced was naive CD4+ T cells from blood. Receptors were obtained from a man between 25 and 39 years old with type 1 diabetes.

The chain combines TRBV19 with TRBJ2-5; the D gene could be TRBD1 or TRBD2 (5 bases each). V gave up 5 bases and J gave up 4 bases, with 14 bases separating them. The germline V gene encodes CDR1 LNHDA and CDR2 SQIVND (reference sequence). The CDR3 runs to 14 residues. The CDR3 reads CASSWGKERETQYF. DNA for the CDR3: TGTGCCAGTAGTTGGGGGAAGGAGCGAGAGACCCAGTACTTC. Together with reference TRBV19 and TRBJ2-5, the CDR3 gives the full variable domain: DGGITQSPKYLFRKEGQNVTLSCEQNLNHDAMYWYRQDPGQGLRLIYYSQIVNDFQKGDIAEGYSVSREKKESFPLTVTSAQKNPTAFYLCASSWGKERETQYFGPGTRLLVL.

This clone was recorded only once. The rearrangement uses TRBV4-1 and TRBJ2-7, with TRBD2 identical over 9 bases. This CDR3 comprises 16 residues. The V and J ends lost 0 bases and 3 bases, in that order; junction bases with no gene match: 6. CDR1 is MGHRA and CDR2 is YSYEKL in the germline V gene. The CDR3 loop reads CASSQDRLAGHYEQYF. DNA for the CDR3: TGCGCCAGCAGCCAAGATCGGCTAGCGGGGCACTACGAGCAGTACTTC.

The rearrangement joins TRBV7-9 to TRBJ1-3; D unresolved. This CDR3 spans 16 amino acids. The V end lost 5 bases, the J end lost 0 bases, and 14 bases lay between the germline ends. Germline loops: CDR1 SEHNR, CDR2 FQNEAQ (reference sequence). The CDR3 nucleotides are TGTGCCAGCAGCGTTGGTGGAACGGTCTCTGGAAACACCATATATTTT. This gives the protein CASSVGGTVSGNTIYF.

The chain combines TRBV19 with TRBJ2-5; D could derive from TRBD1 or TRBD2 (7 bases each). Germline loops: CDR1 LNHDA, CDR2 SQIVND (reference sequence). This CDR3 spans 15 amino acids. V was clipped by 8 bases and J by 2 bases, with 18 bases between them. This CDR3 is CASGPGGGRQETQYF. The CDR3 DNA is TGTGCCAGTGGTCCAGGGGGGGGCCGTCAAGAGACCCAGTACTTC.

This clone was recorded a few times. The chain uses TRBV4-3 and TRBJ2-7; 10 bases align to TRBD1. Germline trimming cut 1 base from V and 2 bases from J; bases unmatched to any gene: 2. Germline V CDR1 and CDR2: LGHNA, YSLEER. The CDR3 loop spans 15 amino acids. This CDR3 reads CASSQGTGGPYEQYF. The CDR3 DNA reads as TGCGCCAGCAGCCAAGGGACAGGGGGTCCCTACGAGCAGTACTTC.

This clone came up a few times. This sequence joins TRBV27 and TRBJ2-1; perhaps D is TRBD1 or TRBD2 (5 bases each). This CDR3 has 13 amino acids. Per germline, CDR1 MNHEY and CDR2 SMNVEV (reference sequence). Deletions cut 6 bases from V and 6 bases from J, with 12 bases between. The DNA for the CDR3 is TGTGCCAGCAGCCCTTTTGGGGGCAATGAGCAGTTCTTC. Its protein product is CASSPFGGNEQFF.

About this clone: One junction end disagrees with the germline gene, perhaps due to a read error. The chain employs TRBV6-1 and TRBJ2-7; 8 positions match TRBD1. The CDR3 runs to 14 residues. The germline CDR1 and CDR2 sequences are MNHNS and SASEGT. This CDR3 is CASSEEGQASTPRF. CDR3 bases: TGTGCCAGCAGTGAAGAGGGACAGGCCTCAACACCCCGGTTC.

This chain connects TRBV7-2 to TRBJ2-5; 10 bases line up with TRBD2. The ends lost 1 base at V and 6 bases at J; junction bases unmatched: 8. The CDR3 sequence is 16 residues long. Germline CDR1 reads SGHTA; CDR2 reads FQGNSA. The CDR3 here is CASSLVSSGGLKTQYF. CDR3 DNA sequence: TGTGCCAGCAGCTTAGTGTCTAGCGGGGGCCTGAAGACCCAGTACTTC.

The V and J genes are TRBV18 and TRBJ1-1; D uncertain. This CDR3 is 11 amino acids long. Germline-derived CDR1 and CDR2 are KGHSH and LQKENI. The germline V and J ends were trimmed by 8 bases and 3 bases, with 7 bases remaining between them. As DNA, the CDR3 is TGTGCCAGCGTTAGGGACACTGAAGCTTTCTTT. This gives the protein CASVRDTEAFF.

This clone was seen more than once but under ten times. Other nucleotide sequences in the sample specify the same CDR3. The gene calls are TRBV29-1 and TRBJ1-2, with TRBD1 matching 8 bases. The ends lost 6 bases at V and 1 base at J; junction bases unmatched: 1. The germline gives CDR1 SQVTM, CDR2 ANQGSEA. The CDR3 spans 12 residues. CDR3 nucleotides: TGCAGCGTGGACAGGGTTAACTATGGCTACACCTTC. This gives the protein CSVDRVNYGYTF.

This sequence joins TRBV12-5 and TRBJ1-1, with a possible D match to TRBD1 (5 bases). CDR1 and CDR2 (germline): LGHNT, FRNRAP. CDR3 length: 15 amino acids. V lost 5 bases and J 6 bases, leaving 19 bases between the germline ends. CDR3 protein: CASGGGSTRGAEAFF. The CDR3 nucleotides read TGTGCTAGTGGTGGCGGGTCCACCCGGGGCGCTGAAGCTTTCTTT. The whole variable domain, remainder taken from reference TRBV12-5 and TRBJ1-1, is DARVTQTPRHKVTEMGQEVTMRCQPILGHNTVFWYRQTMMQGLELLAYFRNRAPLDDSGMPKDRFSAEMPDATLATLKIQPSEPRDSAVYFCASGGGSTRGAEAFFGQGTRLTVV.

The chain joins TRBV6-5 to TRBJ1-6, with unresolved D. The V end lost 4 bases, the J end lost 6 bases, and 13 bases lay between the germline ends. Germline CDR1 reads MNHEY; CDR2 reads SVGAGI. This CDR3 comprises 15 residues. CDR3 loop: CASSFSPDRNSPLHF. In nucleotides, the CDR3 is TGTGCCAGCAGTTTCAGCCCAGACCGTAATTCACCCCTCCACTTT.

This clone was counted only a few times. The J gene is TRBJ2-7, the V gene TRBV5-1; TRBD1 agrees at 9 bases. The germline V gene has CDR1 SGHRS and CDR2 YFSETQ. The CDR3 runs 15 residues. V was clipped by 4 bases and J by 6 bases; unmatched bases: 11. CDR3 sequence reads: CASSPEGQGGREQYF. CDR3 in DNA: TGCGCCAGCAGCCCGGAGGGACAGGGAGGGCGCGAGCAGTACTTC.

This rearrangement joins TRBV7-2 to TRBJ2-5, with D uncertain. The CDR3 extends over 15 amino acids. The germline CDR1 and CDR2 sequences are SGHTA and FQGNSA. The germline V and J ends were trimmed by 5 bases and 4 bases, with 17 bases remaining between them. DNA for the CDR3: TGTGCCAGCAGCCCCTGGGGATCGAAGGGAGAGACCCAGTACTTC. This sequence encodes CASSPWGSKGETQYF.

The rearrangement links TRBV18 to TRBJ1-6; no clear D. V lost 0 bases and J lost 10, with 10 bases in between. The CDR3 runs to 14 residues. CDR1 is KGHSH and CDR2 is LQKENI in the germline V gene. The CDR3 loop reads CASSPPGNGSPLHF. The CDR3 DNA reads as TGTGCCAGCTCACCACCTGGGAACGGGTCACCCCTCCACTTT. Based on the CDR3 plus reference TRBV18 and TRBJ1-6, the full variable domain is NAGVMQNPRHLVRRRGQEARLRCSPMKGHSHVYWYRQLPEEGLKFMVYLQKENIIDESGMPKERFSAEFPKEGPSILRIQQVVRGDSAAYFCASSPPGNGSPLHFGNGTRLTVT.

This clone was seen only once. This sequence joins TRBV13 and TRBJ1-2; no definite D call. CDR3 length: 13 residues. Germline V gives CDR1 PRHDT, CDR2 FYEKMQ (reference sequence). The V and J ends lost 5 bases and 0 bases respectively, with 7 bases between them. The CDR3 region has the DNA TGTGCCAGCAGCCCCCAATCTAACTATGGCTACACCTTC. Encoded protein: CASSPQSNYGYTF.

The table lists this clone with a few counts. V and J are TRBV6-6 and TRBJ1-1; D may be TRBD1 (6 bases). Trimming cost V 8 bases and J 0 bases, with 16 bases left between them. From germline, CDR1 is MNHNY and CDR2 SVGAGI (reference sequence). This CDR3 has 15 residues. CDR3 protein: CASGIVGQLNTEAFF. The DNA of the CDR3 is TGTGCCAGCGGTATCGTCGGACAGTTGAACACTGAAGCTTTCTTT.

This chain connects TRBV11-2 to TRBJ2-7; 8 bases map to TRBD1. The germline V gene has CDR1 SGHAT and CDR2 FQNNGV. The trim removed 4 bases at V and 5 bases at J, leaving 7 bases unmatched. The CDR3 loop spans 14 amino acids. CDR3 DNA sequence: TGTGCCAGCAGCTCAGGACAGGGCGCCCACGAGCAGTACTTC. Protein product: CASSSGQGAHEQYF.

The J gene is TRBJ1-5, the V gene TRBV7-9, with TRBD1 as a possible D gene (6 bases). Between the trimmed V and J ends, which lost 4 bases and 0 bases, there was a span of 10 bases. The CDR3 covers 15 residues. Germline CDR1 is SEHNR and CDR2 is FQNEAQ (reference sequence). CDR3 nucleotides: TGTGCCAGCAGCTCGGACAGCGATAGCAATCAGCCCCAGCATTTT. Amino acid sequence: CASSSDSDSNQPQHF.